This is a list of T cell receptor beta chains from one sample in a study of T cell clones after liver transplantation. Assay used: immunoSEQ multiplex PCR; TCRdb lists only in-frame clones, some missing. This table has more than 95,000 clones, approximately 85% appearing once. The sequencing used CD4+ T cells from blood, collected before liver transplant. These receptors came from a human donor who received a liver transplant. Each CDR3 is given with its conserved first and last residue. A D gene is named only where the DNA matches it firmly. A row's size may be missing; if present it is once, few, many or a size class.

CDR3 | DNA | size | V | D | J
CASSFKGAGTEAFF | TGTGCCAGCAGCTTCAAGGGGGCTGGCACTGAAGCTTTCTTT | once | TRBV5-5 | TRBD1 | TRBJ1-1
CASSERWDGGELFF | TGTGCCAGCAGTGAAAGATGGGACGGCGGGGAGCTGTTTTTT | - | TRBV6-1 | - | TRBJ2-2
CSVNTGTGEEKLFF | TGCAGCGTAAACACCGGGACAGGGGAAGAAAAACTGTTTTTT | - | TRBV29-1 | TRBD1 | TRBJ1-4
CASSAWTGEQYF | TGTGCCAGCAGCGCTTGGACAGGCGAGCAGTACTTC | - | TRBV7-6 | TRBD1 | TRBJ2-7
CASSRRTGGAASNQPQHF | TGTGCCAGCAGCCGCCGGACAGGGGGCGCGGCAAGCAATCAGCCCCAGCATTTT | - | TRBV7-8 | TRBD1 | TRBJ1-5
CASRRDYRTDTQYF | TGCGCCAGCCGGAGAGATTACCGCACAGATACGCAGTATTTT | - | TRBV10-2 | - | TRBJ2-3
CASIPDYPAYEQYF | TGTGCCAGCATCCCGGACTACCCCGCCTACGAGCAGTACTTC | - | TRBV6-1 | - | TRBJ2-7
CASSYSFANSNQPQHF | TGTGCCAGTAGTTATAGCTTCGCAAATAGCAATCAGCCCCAGCATTTT | - | TRBV19 | - | TRBJ1-5
CASSSTRQPPYEQYF | TGTGCCAGCAGTTCGACGAGGCAGCCACCCTACGAGCAGTACTTC | - | TRBV28 | - | TRBJ2-7
CASSRTATNEKLFF | TGTGCCAGCAGTCGGACGGCAACTAATGAAAAACTGTTTTTT | - | TRBV28 | - | TRBJ1-4
CASSLGQGAADTQYF | TGCGCCAGCAGCCTAGGACAGGGGGCGGCAGATACGCAGTATTTT | once | TRBV5-1 | TRBD1 | TRBJ2-3
CASSLFLGREKLFF | TGTGCCAGCAGTTTATTCCTGGGCCGGGAAAAACTGTTTTTT | - | TRBV27 | - | TRBJ1-4
CATSRETPLSGRWGNEQFF | TGTGCCACCAGCAGAGAGACTCCCCTTAGCGGGAGGTGGGGGAATGAGCAGTTCTTC | once | TRBV15 | TRBD2 | TRBJ2-1
CASSLTGVDTGELFF | TGTGCCAGCAGTCTGACAGGGGTCGACACCGGGGAGCTGTTTTTT | - | TRBV6-1 | TRBD1 | TRBJ2-2
CASSIDQGSLYEQYF | TGTGCCAGTAGTATAGATCAGGGAAGCCTTTACGAGCAGTACTTC | - | TRBV19 | - | TRBJ2-7
CASRLHMNTEAFF | TGCGCCAGCAGGCTCCATATGAACACTGAAGCTTTCTTT | - | TRBV4-3 | - | TRBJ1-1
CASISRGENTGELFF | TGTGCCAGTATCTCACGGGGGGAGAACACCGGGGAGCTGTTTTTT | - | TRBV19 | TRBD2 | TRBJ2-2
CASSARQGPAFF | TGTGCCAGCAGCGCCCGACAGGGACCCGCTTTCTTT | - | TRBV9 | TRBD1 | TRBJ1-1
CASSANPTHPLQALHF | TGTGCCAGCAGTGCAAATCCCACCCACCCGCTTCAGGCCCTCCACTTT | - | TRBV6-4 | - | TRBJ1-6
CASSVGTGWEQPQHF | TGTGCCAGCAGCGTGGGGACAGGGTGGGAACAGCCCCAGCATTTT | - | TRBV9 | TRBD1 | TRBJ1-5